The count of the clone carrying this T cell receptor beta chain is one. Its matching antigen is unknown. Sequence at one end of the junction differs from germline and may be a read error. This entry comes from a study of Graves' ophthalmopathy and Graves' hyperthyroidism. Study outcomes and limitations: Its predictions of ophthalmopathy progression gave the model 60% to 71% sensitivity and roughly 72% specificity.

This CDR3 has 13 amino acids. Germline loops: CDR1 KGHDR, CDR2 SFDVKD. Among the hyperthyroidism patients, all were newly diagnosed, aged 18 to 65, with under 2 months' duration. Scientists amplified the TCR beta CDR3 regions from RNA transcripts. RT-PCR in the first round used HTBI primers; a second-round multiplex PCR followed. Each CDR3 protein is one row after TCRdb ran MiXCR on the multiplex PCR reads. The sample records a few hundred thousand distinct CDR3 sequences, 39% being singletons. The J gene is TRBJ2-2, the V gene TRBV24-1; D may be TRBD1 (6 bases). What was sequenced was peripheral blood or thyroid tissue (not recorded which). The origin of this receptor is an adult man with Graves' hyperthyroidism. CDR3: CATSVSGAGELFF. CDR3 bases: TGTGCCACCAGTGTGTCAGGGGCCGGTGAGCTGTTTTTT.